This is a list of T cell receptor beta chains from one sample in a study of T cell responses to AZD1222 COVID-19 vaccine. Repertoires were generated with immunoSEQ multiplex PCR, while TCRdb's copy carries only in-frame clones and drops some. The sample has around 180,000 clones; approximately 94% are singletons. The material sequenced was peripheral blood, taken 28 days after the second AZD1222 dose. The receptor set was obtained from an adult who received the AZD1222 COVID-19 vaccine. Both conserved end residues are part of each CDR3. D genes are given only for firm matches.

-	TRBV5-8	TRBJ1-5	CASSRDRRNQPQHF	TGTGCCAGCAGCCGGGACCGACGCAATCAGCCCCAGCATTTT
-	TRBV3-1/TRBV3-2	TRBJ2-1	CASSQENFRGNEQFF	TGTGCCAGCAGCCAAGAAAATTTCCGGGGCAATGAGCAGTTCTTC
TRBD1	TRBV5-6	TRBJ1-1	CASTRLQGIKNTEAFF	TGTGCCAGCACCCGTTTACAGGGGATAAAGAACACTGAAGCTTTCTTT
TRBD1	TRBV29-1	TRBJ2-3	CSVVPQGLRADTQYF	TGCAGCGTCGTTCCACAGGGGTTAAGGGCAGATACGCAGTATTTT
-	TRBV7-2	TRBJ1-6	CASSLVPNSPLHF	TGTGCCAGCAGCTTAGTCCCTAATTCACCCCTCCACTTT
TRBD1	TRBV7-8	TRBJ2-7	CASSTSGQGYEQYF	TGTGCCAGCAGTACATCCGGACAGGGCTACGAGCAGTACTTC
-	TRBV19	TRBJ1-5	CAISQGRANQPQHF	TGTGCCATCTCCCAGGGCAGGGCTAATCAGCCCCAGCATTTT
-	TRBV6-6	TRBJ1-3	CASSYSTSGMGNTIYF	TGTGCCAGCAGTTACTCGACCTCGGGGATGGGAAACACCATATATTTT
-	TRBV15	TRBJ2-7	CATSRALSELWSYEQYF	TGTGCCACCAGCAGGGCTTTGTCAGAGTTGTGGTCCTACGAGCAGTACTTC
TRBD2	TRBV18	TRBJ2-3	CASSYRLAGDYHTQYF	TGTGCCAGCTCGTACAGACTAGCGGGAGATTATCACACGCAGTATTTT
TRBD1	TRBV7-9	TRBJ1-3	CASSLGQGAGNTIYF	TGTGCCAGCAGCTTGGGACAGGGAGCTGGAAACACCATATATTTT
TRBD1	TRBV29-1	TRBJ1-5	CSVGGPGGAGYQPQHF	TGCAGCGTCGGGGGGCCAGGGGGCGCCGGCTATCAGCCCCAGCATTTT
-	TRBV6-5	TRBJ2-5	CASNTLTGSGETQYF	TGTGCCAGCAACACCCTAACAGGGTCCGGGGAGACCCAGTACTTC
-	TRBV10-3	TRBJ1-2	CAISEPIPGYTF	TGTGCCATCAGTGAGCCGATTCCGGGCTACACCTTC
-	TRBV27	TRBJ1-4	CASSPGQGRGEKLFF	TGTGCCAGCAGTCCTGGTCAGGGACGCGGGGAAAAACTGTTTTTT
TRBD2	TRBV9	TRBJ2-5	CASSVGPGGETQYF	TGTGCCAGCAGCGTAGGACCGGGGGGGGAGACCCAGTACTTC